The T cell receptor beta chain under discussion was sequenced for a study of T cell responses to AZD1222 COVID-19 vaccine. Study-level findings and limits: Recipients of AZD1222 seropositive at baseline numbered only 5 or 6. There were mostly white British donors and more females than males, and clonal diversity was possibly underestimated.

Libraries were prepared by immunoSEQ multiplex PCR; TCRdb keeps only in-frame clonotypes and omits some of them. Found here are roughly 86,000 clones, more than 80% of them singletons; the top ten hold 31%. Concerning this clone itself: Its antigen is currently unknown.

This CDR3 is built from 13 residues. V lost 5 bases and J lost 1, with 8 bases in between. Germline V gene data show CDR1 as SGHTA and CDR2 as FQGTGA. The chain links TRBV7-3 to TRBJ2-5, with a possible D match to TRBD2 (6 bases). This receptor was obtained from an adult in good health. This specimen was peripheral blood, taken on day 0 of AZD1222 vaccination. The CDR3, as DNA: TGTGCCAGCAGCCCGACTAGCCAAGAGACCCAGTACTTC. As protein: CASSPTSQETQYF.